The clone carrying this T cell receptor beta chain was seen just once. This sample stems from a study of blood T cell repertoires in COVID-19. Across the whole study: Sample material is recorded as cDNA or gDNA derived from T cells, B-cell-depleted T cells, or PBMCs.

Authors' analysis steps: Estimated nucleated cell counts came from reference gene primer amplification. Measured with immunoSEQ multiplex PCR; TCRdb has only the in-frame clones, and not every one. V and J calls and clone size follow that table, whereas D and trimming were derived from the DNA. The data show under 250,000 clones, more than 85% seen once. The CDR3 is 15 amino acids. Germline loops: CDR1 SGHRS, CDR2 YFSETQ. Unmatched junction bases numbered 12, after V lost 5 bases and J lost 5 bases. The origin of this receptor is a man between 35 and 55 years old with acute or convalescent COVID-19. The sample taken for sequencing was peripheral blood. V is TRBV5-1 and J is TRBJ1-1; 7 nucleotides agree with TRBD1. The CDR3 is CASRPQVTGITEAFF. The CDR3 nucleotides read TGCGCCAGCAGACCCCAGGTGACAGGGATTACTGAAGCTTTCTTT.